This is a list of T cell receptor beta chains from one sample in a study of PD-L1 blockade in urothelial cancer. TCRdb's copy holds only in-frame clones and misses some; the assay was immunoSEQ multiplex PCR. The sample yields tens of thousands of clones, roughly 88% seen once. The source material was PBMCs, sampled around atezolizumab (anti-PD-L1) treatment. The receptors derive from a man aged 55-75 years with urothelial cancer. The CDR3 runs from the conserved cysteine through the conserved F or W. The order of the fields is D gene, clone size, V gene, CDR3 length, J gene, CDR3 protein, CDR3 DNA. The D gene is left open where the match is weak. Not all rows give a size; the values are once, few, many and, for expanded clones, a class.

d_gene: NA; abundance: NA; v_gene: TRBV18; len: 14; j_gene: TRBJ2-7; CDR3aa: CASSPSGISYEQYF; CDR3nt: TGTGCCAGCTCACCGTCAGGTATCTCCTACGAGCAGTACTTC
d_gene: TRBD2; abundance: once; v_gene: TRBV7-8; len: 16; j_gene: TRBJ2-7; CDR3aa: CASSDRAGTRVSEQYF; CDR3nt: TGTGCCAGCAGCGATCGGGCCGGGACTAGGGTGTCTGAGCAGTACTTC
d_gene: TRBD2; abundance: NA; v_gene: TRBV19; len: 16; j_gene: TRBJ2-7; CDR3aa: CASTPRTSGSSYEQYF; CDR3nt: TGTGCCAGTACCCCACGGACTAGCGGGAGCTCCTACGAGCAGTACTTC
d_gene: NA; abundance: NA; v_gene: TRBV7-2; len: 16; j_gene: TRBJ1-5; CDR3aa: CASSLLWGAGNQPQHF; CDR3nt: TGTGCCAGCAGCTTATTATGGGGCGCGGGCAATCAGCCCCAGCATTTT
d_gene: NA; abundance: NA; v_gene: TRBV5-8; len: 12; j_gene: TRBJ2-7; CDR3aa: CASSLVSFEQYF; CDR3nt: TGTGCCAGCAGCTTGGTGTCTTTTGAGCAGTACTTC
d_gene: NA; abundance: NA; v_gene: TRBV16; len: 17; j_gene: TRBJ1-5; CDR3aa: CASSQRARGQLNQPQHF; CDR3nt: TGTGCCAGCAGCCAAAGGGCCCGAGGACAGCTCAATCAGCCCCAGCATTTT
d_gene: TRBD2; abundance: NA; v_gene: TRBV25-1; len: 18; j_gene: TRBJ2-3; CDR3aa: CASSEGPASGGRGDTQYF; CDR3nt: TGTGCCAGCAGTGAAGGCCCGGCTAGCGGGGGGAGGGGAGATACGCAGTATTTT
d_gene: NA; abundance: NA; v_gene: TRBV7-9; len: 14; j_gene: TRBJ1-4; CDR3aa: CASSLATAGEKLFF; CDR3nt: TGTGCCAGCAGCTTAGCCACTGCGGGTGAAAAACTGTTTTTT
d_gene: TRBD1; abundance: NA; v_gene: TRBV29-1; len: 14; j_gene: TRBJ2-7; CDR3aa: CSVRVPGQPYEQYF; CDR3nt: TGCAGCGTCCGCGTCCCGGGACAGCCTTACGAGCAGTACTTC
d_gene: TRBD2; abundance: NA; v_gene: TRBV7-9; len: 18; j_gene: TRBJ2-3; CDR3aa: CASSPGGAGPSSTDTQYF; CDR3nt: TGTGCCAGCAGCCCGGGGGGGGCAGGGCCTTCTAGCACAGATACGCAGTATTTT
d_gene: NA; abundance: NA; v_gene: TRBV10-3; len: 14; j_gene: TRBJ2-2; CDR3aa: CAITMTVNTGELFF; CDR3nt: TGTGCCATCACTATGACTGTGAACACCGGGGAGCTGTTTTTT
d_gene: TRBD1; abundance: NA; v_gene: TRBV7-2; len: 14; j_gene: TRBJ1-4; CDR3aa: CASSFTGEGEKLFF; CDR3nt: TGTGCCAGCAGCTTCACAGGGGAAGGAGAAAAACTGTTTTTT
d_gene: NA; abundance: NA; v_gene: TRBV7-3; len: 14; j_gene: TRBJ2-7; CDR3aa: CASSSGTGNYEQYF; CDR3nt: TGTGCCAGCAGCTCCGGGACTGGGAACTACGAGCAGTACTTC
d_gene: NA; abundance: NA; v_gene: TRBV30; len: 13; j_gene: TRBJ2-7; CDR3aa: CAWSRLAFYEQYF; CDR3nt: TGTGCCTGGAGTCGATTAGCTTTCTACGAGCAGTACTTC
d_gene: NA; abundance: NA; v_gene: TRBV5-4; len: 15; j_gene: TRBJ2-1; CDR3aa: CASSLYEPGRNEQFF; CDR3nt: TGTGCCAGCAGCTTGTACGAGCCAGGGAGGAATGAGCAGTTCTTC
d_gene: NA; abundance: NA; v_gene: TRBV9; len: 15; j_gene: TRBJ1-3; CDR3aa: CASSPTLQFGNTIYF; CDR3nt: TGTGCCAGCAGCCCGACACTCCAGTTCGGAAACACCATATATTTT
d_gene: NA; abundance: NA; v_gene: TRBV6-1; len: 12; j_gene: TRBJ1-5; CDR3aa: CASLEGNQPQHF; CDR3nt: TGTGCCAGCTTAGAAGGCAATCAGCCCCAGCATTTT
d_gene: TRBD1; abundance: few; v_gene: TRBV29-1; len: 16; j_gene: TRBJ2-7; CDR3aa: CSVEDPGQGKNYEQYF; CDR3nt: TGCAGCGTTGAAGATCCGGGACAGGGCAAGAACTACGAGCAGTACTTC
d_gene: NA; abundance: NA; v_gene: TRBV6-6; len: 14; j_gene: TRBJ1-1; CDR3aa: CASINTKGGTEAFF; CDR3nt: TGTGCCAGCATTAACACAAAAGGCGGCACTGAAGCTTTCTTT
d_gene: NA; abundance: NA; v_gene: TRBV19; len: 15; j_gene: TRBJ1-3; CDR3aa: CASSKGAAPRNTIYF; CDR3nt: TGTGCCAGTAGTAAAGGGGCGGCTCCGCGAAACACCATATATTTT
d_gene: NA; abundance: NA; v_gene: TRBV9; len: 14; j_gene: TRBJ1-2; CDR3aa: CASSAQQGGYGYTF; CDR3nt: TGTGCCAGCAGCGCCCAACAGGGTGGCTATGGCTACACCTTC
d_gene: NA; abundance: NA; v_gene: TRBV7-2; len: 18; j_gene: TRBJ2-1; CDR3aa: CASSLQTRARYAYNEQFF; CDR3nt: TGTGCCAGCAGCCTTCAGACCAGGGCTCGCTATGCATACAATGAGCAGTTCTTC
d_gene: NA; abundance: NA; v_gene: TRBV7-8; len: 13; j_gene: TRBJ2-7; CDR3aa: CASSRAETYEQYF; CDR3nt: TGTGCCAGCAGCCGAGCGGAAACCTACGAGCAGTACTTC
d_gene: TRBD1; abundance: NA; v_gene: TRBV5-6; len: 15; j_gene: TRBJ1-1; CDR3aa: CASSLPGQPNTEAFF; CDR3nt: TGTGCCAGCAGCCTGCCGGGACAGCCGAACACTGAAGCTTTCTTT
d_gene: TRBD1; abundance: NA; v_gene: TRBV19; len: 15; j_gene: TRBJ2-7; CDR3aa: CASKGGGSSSYEQYF; CDR3nt: TGTGCCAGTAAAGGGGGCGGGTCGAGCTCCTACGAGCAGTACTTC
d_gene: TRBD2; abundance: NA; v_gene: TRBV6-6; len: 15; j_gene: TRBJ2-3; CDR3aa: CASSLVAGGPDTQYF; CDR3nt: TGTGCCAGCAGTTTAGTAGCGGGGGGGCCAGATACGCAGTATTTT
d_gene: TRBD2; abundance: NA; v_gene: TRBV9; len: 15; j_gene: TRBJ2-7; CDR3aa: CASSVGGGGSYEQYF; CDR3nt: TGTGCCAGCAGCGTAGGTGGGGGGGGTTCCTACGAGCAGTACTTC
d_gene: TRBD2; abundance: NA; v_gene: TRBV29-1; len: 13; j_gene: TRBJ2-1; CDR3aa: CSGTSGSYNEQFF; CDR3nt: TGCAGCGGCACTAGCGGGAGCTACAATGAGCAGTTCTTC
d_gene: NA; abundance: NA; v_gene: TRBV19; len: 14; j_gene: TRBJ1-6; CDR3aa: CASSKRGFNSPLHF; CDR3nt: TGTGCCAGTAGTAAACGGGGATTTAATTCACCCCTCCACTTT
d_gene: TRBD2; abundance: NA; v_gene: TRBV6-5; len: 16; j_gene: TRBJ2-3; CDR3aa: CASSYSAGTSGDTQYF; CDR3nt: TGTGCCAGCAGTTATTCGGCCGGGACTAGTGGGGATACGCAGTATTTT
d_gene: NA; abundance: NA; v_gene: TRBV5-1; len: 14; j_gene: TRBJ1-4; CDR3aa: CASSFRLNDEKLFF; CDR3nt: TGCGCCAGCAGCTTCAGACTGAATGATGAAAAACTGTTTTTT
d_gene: NA; abundance: NA; v_gene: TRBV14; len: 13; j_gene: TRBJ1-1; CDR3aa: CASSAHMNTEAFF; CDR3nt: TGTGCCAGCAGCGCCCACATGAACACTGAAGCTTTCTTT
d_gene: NA; abundance: NA; v_gene: TRBV6-6; len: 14; j_gene: TRBJ2-1; CDR3aa: CASSYLASAGEQFF; CDR3nt: TGTGCCAGCAGTTACTTAGCTAGCGCCGGTGAGCAGTTCTTC
d_gene: NA; abundance: NA; v_gene: TRBV6-1; len: 15; j_gene: TRBJ1-4; CDR3aa: CATRVDRGLSEKLFF; CDR3nt: TGTGCCACCAGGGTGGATAGAGGACTAAGTGAAAAACTGTTTTTT
d_gene: NA; abundance: NA; v_gene: TRBV5-1; len: 17; j_gene: TRBJ1-6; CDR3aa: CASSLLSASSYNSPLHF; CDR3nt: TGCGCCAGCAGCTTGTTGTCAGCGAGCTCCTATAATTCACCCCTCCACTTT
d_gene: NA; abundance: NA; v_gene: TRBV9; len: 12; j_gene: TRBJ1-2; CDR3aa: CASSDNRNGYTF; CDR3nt: TGTGCCAGCAGCGACAACAGGAATGGCTACACCTTC
d_gene: NA; abundance: NA; v_gene: TRBV9; len: 16; j_gene: TRBJ2-1; CDR3aa: CASSPRIHRGKGEQFF; CDR3nt: TGTGCCAGCAGCCCCAGGATTCATCGGGGGAAGGGTGAGCAGTTCTTC
d_gene: NA; abundance: NA; v_gene: TRBV19; len: 13; j_gene: TRBJ2-3; CDR3aa: CASSGSVIDTQYF; CDR3nt: TGTGCCAGTAGCGGGAGCGTAATAGATACGCAGTATTTT
d_gene: NA; abundance: NA; v_gene: TRBV11-2; len: 16; j_gene: TRBJ2-6; CDR3aa: CASSLVAFSGANVLTF; CDR3nt: TGTGCCAGCAGCTTAGTAGCATTCTCTGGGGCCAACGTCCTGACTTTC
d_gene: TRBD1; abundance: once; v_gene: TRBV6-6; len: 15; j_gene: TRBJ1-5; CDR3aa: CASSYATGVNQPQHF; CDR3nt: TGTGCCAGCAGTTACGCGACAGGGGTCAACCAGCCCCAGCATTTT
d_gene: NA; abundance: few; v_gene: TRBV7-8; len: 16; j_gene: TRBJ2-7; CDR3aa: CASSLEVQRPSYEQYF; CDR3nt: TGTGCCAGCAGCTTAGAAGTCCAGCGACCCTCCTACGAGCAGTACTTC
d_gene: TRBD1; abundance: once; v_gene: TRBV11-2; len: 14; j_gene: TRBJ1-1; CDR3aa: CASSLGQGGTEAFF; CDR3nt: TGTGCCAGCAGCTTAGGACAGGGGGGCACTGAAGCTTTCTTT
d_gene: NA; abundance: NA; v_gene: TRBV4-3; len: 16; j_gene: TRBJ2-1; CDR3aa: CASSQVGRSSYNEQFF; CDR3nt: TGCGCCAGCAGCCAAGTCGGCCGGAGCTCCTACAATGAGCAGTTCTTC
d_gene: NA; abundance: few; v_gene: TRBV6-5; len: 14; j_gene: TRBJ2-7; CDR3aa: CASSSPSVSPEQYF; CDR3nt: TGTGCCAGCAGCTCTCCTTCGGTTTCACCCGAGCAGTACTTC
d_gene: NA; abundance: NA; v_gene: TRBV6-5; len: 15; j_gene: TRBJ2-6; CDR3aa: CASCITSSGANVLTF; CDR3nt: TGTGCCAGCTGCATTACCAGTTCTGGGGCCAACGTCCTGACTTTC
d_gene: NA; abundance: NA; v_gene: TRBV29-1; len: 13; j_gene: TRBJ1-1; CDR3aa: CSTPGRVGTEAFF; CDR3nt: TGCAGCACCCCGGGTCGTGTGGGCACTGAAGCTTTCTTT
d_gene: TRBD2; abundance: once; v_gene: TRBV6-1; len: 14; j_gene: TRBJ2-5; CDR3aa: CASSLAGLQETQYF; CDR3nt: TGTGCCAGCAGTCTAGCGGGCCTACAAGAGACCCAGTACTTC
d_gene: TRBD1; abundance: NA; v_gene: TRBV5-1; len: 14; j_gene: TRBJ2-4; CDR3aa: CASSQDRVVNIQYF; CDR3nt: TGCGCCAGCAGCCAAGACAGGGTTGTCAACATTCAGTACTTC
d_gene: NA; abundance: NA; v_gene: TRBV27; len: 16; j_gene: TRBJ2-3; CDR3aa: CASSLWRGGTTDTQYF; CDR3nt: TGTGCCAGCAGTTTATGGCGCGGGGGCACCACAGATACGCAGTATTTT
d_gene: NA; abundance: NA; v_gene: TRBV2; len: 11; j_gene: TRBJ2-7; CDR3aa: CASRVEPRDRF; CDR3nt: TGTGCCAGCAGAGTCGAACCGCGGGATCGCTTC
d_gene: TRBD2; abundance: NA; v_gene: TRBV5-4; len: 16; j_gene: TRBJ2-1; CDR3aa: CASGPTLAGGRNEQFF; CDR3nt: TGTGCCAGCGGCCCCACACTAGCGGGGGGGCGCAATGAGCAGTTCTTC
d_gene: NA; abundance: NA; v_gene: TRBV18; len: 15; j_gene: TRBJ1-2; CDR3aa: CASSREQGRNYGYTF; CDR3nt: TGTGCCAGCTCACGAGAACAGGGTAGAAACTATGGCTACACCTTC
d_gene: TRBD2; abundance: few; v_gene: TRBV6-5; len: 13; j_gene: TRBJ2-7; CDR3aa: CASSLTSAYEQYF; CDR3nt: TGTGCCAGCAGTCTAACTAGCGCCTACGAGCAGTACTTC
d_gene: TRBD1; abundance: NA; v_gene: TRBV5-1; len: 12; j_gene: TRBJ1-1; CDR3aa: CASSLEGTDKLF; CDR3nt: TGCGCCAGCAGCTTGGAAGGGACAGATAAATTGTTT
d_gene: TRBD1; abundance: NA; v_gene: TRBV7-8; len: 13; j_gene: TRBJ1-1; CDR3aa: CASSSQTGTEAFF; CDR3nt: TGTGCCAGCAGCTCCCAGACAGGGACTGAAGCTTTCTTT
d_gene: NA; abundance: NA; v_gene: TRBV7-2; len: 14; j_gene: TRBJ1-1; CDR3aa: CASSPRAWGTEAFF; CDR3nt: TGTGCCAGCAGCCCCAGGGCCTGGGGAACTGAAGCTTTCTTT
d_gene: TRBD1; abundance: NA; v_gene: TRBV9; len: 15; j_gene: TRBJ2-2; CDR3aa: CASSVRQGNTGELFF; CDR3nt: TGTGCCAGCAGCGTTAGACAGGGGAACACCGGGGAGCTGTTTTTT